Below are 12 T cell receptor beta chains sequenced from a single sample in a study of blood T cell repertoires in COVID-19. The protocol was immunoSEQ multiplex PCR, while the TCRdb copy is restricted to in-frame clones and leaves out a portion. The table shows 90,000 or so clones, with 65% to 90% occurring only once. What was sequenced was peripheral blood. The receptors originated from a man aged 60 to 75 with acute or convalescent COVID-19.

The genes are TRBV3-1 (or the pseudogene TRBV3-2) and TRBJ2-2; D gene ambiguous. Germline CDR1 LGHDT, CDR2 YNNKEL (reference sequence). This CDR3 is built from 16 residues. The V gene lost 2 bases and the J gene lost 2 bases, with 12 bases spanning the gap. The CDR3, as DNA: TGTGCCAGCAGCCAAAGTTTTAGCACAAACACCGGGGAGCTGTTTTTT. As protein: CASSQSFSTNTGELFF.

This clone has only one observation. As DNA, the CDR3 is TGCGCCAGCAGCTTGGCGGGGGACGCCTACGAGCAGTACTTC. Translation: CASSLAGDAYEQYF. The V call is TRBV5-1, the J call TRBJ2-7; weak D call: TRBD2 (6 bases). The V end was cut by 0 bases, the J end by 2 bases, with 9 bases between. The CDR3 runs to 14 residues. Germline V gives CDR1 SGHRS, CDR2 YFSETQ.

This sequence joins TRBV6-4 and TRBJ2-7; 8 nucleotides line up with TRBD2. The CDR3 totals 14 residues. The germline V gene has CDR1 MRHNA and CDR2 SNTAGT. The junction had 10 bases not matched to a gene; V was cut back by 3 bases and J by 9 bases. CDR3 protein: CASSDELAAAPQYF. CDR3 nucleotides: TGTGCCAGCAGTGATGAACTAGCGGCTGCCCCGCAGTACTTC.

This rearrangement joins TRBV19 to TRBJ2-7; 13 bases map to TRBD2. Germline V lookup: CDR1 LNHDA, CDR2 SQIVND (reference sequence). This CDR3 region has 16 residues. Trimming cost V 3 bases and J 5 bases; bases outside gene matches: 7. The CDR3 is CASSITSGRALNEQYF. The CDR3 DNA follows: TGTGCCAGTAGTATTACTAGCGGGAGGGCCCTGAACGAGCAGTACTTC.

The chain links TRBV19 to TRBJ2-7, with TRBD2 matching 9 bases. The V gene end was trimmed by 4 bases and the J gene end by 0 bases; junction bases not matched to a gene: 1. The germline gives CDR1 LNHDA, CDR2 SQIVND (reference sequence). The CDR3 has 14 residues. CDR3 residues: CASSTLAGSYEQYF. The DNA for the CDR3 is TGTGCCAGTAGTACACTAGCGGGCTCCTACGAGCAGTACTTC.

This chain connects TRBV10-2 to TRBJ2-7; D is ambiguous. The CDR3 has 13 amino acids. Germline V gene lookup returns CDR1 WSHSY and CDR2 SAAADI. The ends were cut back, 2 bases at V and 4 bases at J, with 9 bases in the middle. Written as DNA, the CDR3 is TGCGCCAGCAGTGAGGGCGGCTTATACGAGCAGTACTTC. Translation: CASSEGGLYEQYF.

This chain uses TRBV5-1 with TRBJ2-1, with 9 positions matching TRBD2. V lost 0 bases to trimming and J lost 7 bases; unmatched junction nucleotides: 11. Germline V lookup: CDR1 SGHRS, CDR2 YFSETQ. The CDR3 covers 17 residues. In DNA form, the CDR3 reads TGCGCCAGCAGCTTGGCCGGGCGGGGGGGCGTATCAAATGAGCAGTTCTTC. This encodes CASSLAGRGGVSNEQFF.

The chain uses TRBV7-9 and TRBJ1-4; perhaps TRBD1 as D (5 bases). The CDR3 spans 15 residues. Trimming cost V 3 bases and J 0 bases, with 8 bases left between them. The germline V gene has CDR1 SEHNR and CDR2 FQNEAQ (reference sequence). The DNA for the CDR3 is TGTGCCAGCAGCTTTTCGGGGGCAACTAATGAAAAACTGTTTTTT. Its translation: CASSFSGATNEKLFF.

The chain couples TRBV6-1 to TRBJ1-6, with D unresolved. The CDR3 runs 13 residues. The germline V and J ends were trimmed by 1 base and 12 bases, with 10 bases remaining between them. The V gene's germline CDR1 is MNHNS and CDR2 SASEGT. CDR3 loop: CASSEGRVLPLHF. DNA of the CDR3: TGTGCCAGCAGTGAAGGGAGGGTGCTACCCCTCCACTTT.

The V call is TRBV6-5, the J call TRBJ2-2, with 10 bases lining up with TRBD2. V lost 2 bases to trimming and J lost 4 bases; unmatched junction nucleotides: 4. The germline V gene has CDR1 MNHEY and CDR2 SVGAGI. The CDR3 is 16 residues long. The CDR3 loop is CASSYTSGVGTGELFF. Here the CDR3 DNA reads TGTGCCAGCAGTTACACTAGCGGGGTGGGCACCGGGGAGCTGTTTTTT.

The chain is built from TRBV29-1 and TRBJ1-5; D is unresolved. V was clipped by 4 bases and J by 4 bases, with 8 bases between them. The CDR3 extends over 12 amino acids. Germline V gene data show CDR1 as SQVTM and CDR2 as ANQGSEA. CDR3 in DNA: TGCAGCGTTGGTCAGGCAAATCAGCCCCAGCATTTT. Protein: CSVGQANQPQHF.

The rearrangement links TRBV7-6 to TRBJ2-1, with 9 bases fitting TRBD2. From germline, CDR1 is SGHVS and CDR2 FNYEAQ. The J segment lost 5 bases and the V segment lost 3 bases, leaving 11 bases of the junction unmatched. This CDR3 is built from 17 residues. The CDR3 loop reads CASSLMGGGAANNEQFF. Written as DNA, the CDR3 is TGTGCCAGCAGCTTGATGGGCGGGGGGGCCGCCAACAATGAGCAGTTCTTC.